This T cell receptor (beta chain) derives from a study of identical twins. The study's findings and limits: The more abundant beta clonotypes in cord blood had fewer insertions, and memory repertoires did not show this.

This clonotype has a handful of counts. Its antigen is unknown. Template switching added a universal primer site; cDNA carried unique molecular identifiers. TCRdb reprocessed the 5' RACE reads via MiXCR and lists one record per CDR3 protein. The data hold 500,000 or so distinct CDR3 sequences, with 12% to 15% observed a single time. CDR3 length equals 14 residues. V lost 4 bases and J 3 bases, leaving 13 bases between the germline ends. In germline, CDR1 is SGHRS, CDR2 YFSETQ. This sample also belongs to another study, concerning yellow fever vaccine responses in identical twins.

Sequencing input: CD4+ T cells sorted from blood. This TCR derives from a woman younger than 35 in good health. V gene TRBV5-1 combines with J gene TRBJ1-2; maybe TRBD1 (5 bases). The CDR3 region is CASSRNRGDYGYTF. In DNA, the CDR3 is TGCGCCAGCAGCCGGAACCGGGGGGACTATGGCTACACCTTC.